This TCR beta chain was identified in a study of T cell changes during pregnancy in multiple sclerosis. This clone was detected once. The CDR3 extends over 16 amino acids. The trim removed 5 bases at V and 7 bases at J, leaving 11 bases unmatched. Per the germline V gene, CDR1 is SGHTA and CDR2 is FQGNSA. TCRdb's table, derived via immunoSEQ multiplex PCR, lists solely in-frame clones and lacks some. The sample contains around 15,000 clones, 90% to 95% of which appear only once. This chain joins TRBV7-2 and TRBJ1-6, with TRBD1 matching 7 bases. The source was peripheral blood, collected in the second trimester of pregnancy. The receptor comes from a female donor in good health, enrolled as a control in a pregnancy study. The CDR3 coding sequence is TGTGCCAGCAGCGGTCGACAGGGACAAGCGAATTCACCCCTCCACTTT. It encodes CASSGRQGQANSPLHF.